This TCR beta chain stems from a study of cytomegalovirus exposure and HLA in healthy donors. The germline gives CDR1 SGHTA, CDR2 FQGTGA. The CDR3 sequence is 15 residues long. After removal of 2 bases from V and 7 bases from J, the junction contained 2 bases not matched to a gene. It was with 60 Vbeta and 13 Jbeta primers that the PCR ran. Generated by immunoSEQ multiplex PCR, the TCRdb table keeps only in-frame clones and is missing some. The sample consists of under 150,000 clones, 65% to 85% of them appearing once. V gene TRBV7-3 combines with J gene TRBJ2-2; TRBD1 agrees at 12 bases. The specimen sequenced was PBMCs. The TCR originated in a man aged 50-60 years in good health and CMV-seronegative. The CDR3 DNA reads TGTGCCAGCAGCTTAGGGACAGGGGGCAACGGGGAGCTGTTTTTT. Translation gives CASSLGTGGNGELFF.